A selection of T cell receptor beta chains follows, all from one sample in a study of blood T cell repertoires in COVID-19. Clones were sequenced by immunoSEQ multiplex PCR, and TCRdb holds only the in-frame ones, with some missing. This table holds about half a million clones, over 75% found once. The material sequenced was peripheral blood. The receptors were gathered from a human donor in a cohort sampled during active COVID-19. CDR3s leave out the opening cysteine and the closing phenylalanine or tryptophan. Fields, in order: D gene, J gene, CDR3 length, V gene, CDR3 protein. A D gene is named only where the DNA matches it firmly.

D: TRBD2; J: TRBJ2-1; length: 14; V: TRBV7-3; CDR3: ASSLRGGSSYNEQF
D: .; J: TRBJ2-5; length: 12; V: TRBV19; CDR3: ASNFWCLEETQY
D: .; J: TRBJ1-4; length: 12; V: TRBV18; CDR3: ASSRSNGGEKLF
D: .; J: TRBJ2-3; length: 15; V: TRBV24-1; CDR3: ATSDSLNFFSTDTQY
D: .; J: TRBJ1-6; length: 14; V: TRBV11-2; CDR3: ASSLQGYSYNSPLH
D: TRBD1; J: TRBJ2-2; length: 14; V: TRBV19; CDR3: ASRPNRGVNTGELF
D: .; J: TRBJ1-2; length: 12; V: TRBV7-8; CDR3: ASSLAEAASGYT
D: .; J: TRBJ1-1; length: 12; V: TRBV9; CDR3: ASSVGPGWTEAF
D: .; J: TRBJ1-1; length: 11; V: TRBV18; CDR3: ASSPETGWQAF
D: .; J: TRBJ2-5; length: 15; V: TRBV7-9; CDR3: ASSFDKGGHYQETQY
D: TRBD2; J: TRBJ2-7; length: 12; V: TRBV5-6; CDR3: ASRPGGRIYEQY
D: .; J: TRBJ1-2; length: 11; V: TRBV9; CDR3: ASSVVSGNGYT
D: .; J: TRBJ1-3; length: 16; V: TRBV7-9; CDR3: ASSLAWGRQRSGNTIY
D: TRBD1; J: TRBJ2-6; length: 13; V: TRBV6-6; CDR3: ASRDRLAGANVLT
D: TRBD1; J: TRBJ2-1; length: 12; V: TRBV2; CDR3: ASQTGVFYNEQF
D: TRBD1; J: TRBJ2-5; length: 12; V: TRBV5-1; CDR3: ASSLTGGEETQY
D: TRBD1; J: TRBJ1-5; length: 12; V: TRBV28; CDR3: ASSFGTGTQPQH
D: .; J: TRBJ2-1; length: 14; V: TRBV9; CDR3: ASSVVWRDGFSEQF
D: .; J: TRBJ1-6; length: 11; V: TRBV12-3/TRBV12-4; CDR3: ASSLSYNSPLH
D: TRBD2; J: TRBJ2-1; length: 12; V: TRBV5-1; CDR3: ATKMIASGNEQF
D: TRBD1; J: TRBJ1-1; length: 13; V: TRBV28; CDR3: ASRGDRGPYTEAF
D: .; J: TRBJ2-7; length: 15; V: TRBV11-2; CDR3: ASSLGLAPRRFGEQY
D: .; J: TRBJ2-4; length: 10; V: TRBV3-1/TRBV3-2; CDR3: ASSYLGNIQY
D: TRBD1; J: TRBJ2-7; length: 11; V: TRBV5-6; CDR3: ASSLDRGHEQY
D: TRBD1; J: TRBJ1-2; length: 14; V: TRBV25-1; CDR3: ASSEPGTGVNYGYT
D: TRBD1; J: TRBJ1-4; length: 14; V: TRBV28; CDR3: ASSSAWTGLGQKLF
D: TRBD1; J: TRBJ1-2; length: 12; V: TRBV27; CDR3: ASSPLGGVDGYT
D: .; J: TRBJ1-3; length: 12; V: TRBV29-1; CDR3: SVLVSSSGNTIY
D: TRBD2; J: TRBJ2-1; length: 15; V: TRBV7-9; CDR3: ASSSGLAGAQHHEQF
D: .; J: TRBJ2-7; length: 13; V: TRBV6-6; CDR3: ASSKDYSSTYEQY
D: TRBD1; J: TRBJ2-7; length: 14; V: TRBV27; CDR3: ASIPDPGTGRYEQY
D: .; J: TRBJ2-6; length: 13; V: TRBV11-2; CDR3: ASSPTSSGANVLT
D: TRBD2; J: TRBJ2-2; length: 14; V: TRBV5-4; CDR3: ASSSWTRRNTGELF
D: TRBD1; J: TRBJ1-6; length: 12; V: TRBV27; CDR3: ASSFGRGNSPLH
D: TRBD1; J: TRBJ2-2; length: 13; V: TRBV10-2; CDR3: ASRLGQGNTGELF
D: TRBD1; J: TRBJ1-4; length: 13; V: TRBV5-1; CDR3: ASSLGRGRGEKLF
D: .; J: TRBJ2-7; length: 10; V: TRBV7-9; CDR3: ASSLSGYEQY
D: .; J: TRBJ2-4; length: 10; V: TRBV30; CDR3: AWTGSANIQY
D: .; J: TRBJ2-3; length: 11; V: TRBV10-3; CDR3: AITGDSTDTQY
D: .; J: TRBJ1-6; length: 11; V: TRBV28; CDR3: ASSINRNSPLH
D: .; J: TRBJ1-6; length: 13; V: TRBV7-9; CDR3: ASSADFGNNSPLH
D: .; J: TRBJ1-6; length: 10; V: TRBV7-8; CDR3: ASSPPQSPLH
D: .; J: TRBJ2-1; length: 9; V: TRBV6-4; CDR3: ASEFREIRF
D: .; J: TRBJ1-4; length: 12; V: TRBV29-1; CDR3: SVEGGTGNEKLF
D: TRBD2; J: TRBJ2-6; length: 16; V: TRBV5-4; CDR3: ASSRTSGSTSGANVLT
D: TRBD2; J: TRBJ2-7; length: 13; V: TRBV10-1; CDR3: ASSDSREGRDEQY
D: TRBD1; J: TRBJ2-6; length: 15; V: TRBV27; CDR3: ASTDRVPKGGANVLT
D: TRBD2; J: TRBJ2-1; length: 14; V: TRBV24-1; CDR3: ATSDRPGLAYNEQF
D: .; J: TRBJ1-4; length: 8; V: TRBV6-5; CDR3: ASSREKLF
D: .; J: TRBJ1-5; length: 11; V: TRBV2; CDR3: ASAHLSNQPQH
D: .; J: TRBJ2-1; length: 13; V: TRBV27; CDR3: ASSPRDSTYNEQF